The 20 T cell receptor beta chains reported below all come from one sample, sequenced in a study of CD8+ T cells in alopecia areata. Treatment specified: oral pan-JAK inhibitor, 5-10 mg twice daily. In each case, RNA was isolated and then reverse transcribed into cDNA as the sequencing template. TCRdb keeps only in-frame clones here, not all; method: immunoSEQ multiplex PCR. The table shows some 45,000 clones, with roughly 90% occurring only once. Sequencing used CD8+ T cells sorted from blood, obtained at week 24, from a patient treated with tofacitinib. These TCRs come from a human donor with alopecia areata.

The chain joins TRBV6-1 to TRBJ2-1; D may be TRBD1 (5 bases). V was cut by 1 base and J by 0 bases, with 7 bases left in between. The germline V gene encodes CDR1 MNHNS and CDR2 SASEGT. This CDR3 is 15 amino acids long. CDR3 DNA sequence: TGTGCCAGCAGTGAAGTCCAGGGCTCCTACAATGAGCAGTTCTTC. It yields the protein CASSEVQGSYNEQFF.

The chain couples TRBV27 to TRBJ2-5; TRBD2 is a possible D gene (7 bases). The DNA end lines up better with TRBJ2-7; the J call may be wrong. The CDR3 loop spans 14 amino acids. Germline V gives CDR1 MNHEY, CDR2 SMNVEV (reference sequence). The CDR3 sequence is CASSLSGGPYEQYF. CDR3 DNA: TGTGCCAGCAGCCTGTCCGGGGGGCCTTACGAGCAGTACTTC.

This clone was detected only once. V usage is TRBV27 and J usage is TRBJ2-7, with D unresolved. V was clipped by 5 bases and J by 0 bases, with 5 bases between them. Looked up from germline, CDR1 is MNHEY and CDR2 is SMNVEV (reference sequence). CDR3 length: 12 amino acids. CDR3 sequence (DNA): TGTGCCAGCAGTCCCCTCTCCTACGAGCAGTACTTC. The encoded protein is CASSPLSYEQYF.

V usage is TRBV7-9 and J usage is TRBJ2-7; no definite D call. Deletions cut 4 bases from V and 1 base from J, with 11 bases between. The CDR3 is 14 amino acids. The germline V gene has CDR1 SEHNR and CDR2 FQNEAQ (reference sequence). The CDR3 protein is CASSSPRDSYEQYF. CDR3 in DNA: TGTGCCAGCAGCTCGCCTCGTGATTCCTACGAGCAGTACTTC.

This sequence joins TRBV6-5 and TRBJ2-5; either TRBD1 or TRBD2 may supply D (6 bases each). The DNA end lines up better with TRBJ2-7; the J call may be wrong. The CDR3 spans 14 residues. Germline values: CDR1 MNHEY, CDR2 SVGAGI. CDR3 coding DNA: TGTGCCAGCAGTTACCGGGGGCGGACCTACGAGCAGTACTTC. Encoded protein: CASSYRGRTYEQYF.

The sample holds one count of this clone. Compared with germline, one end of the junction differs, possibly owing to a read error. The chain recombines TRBV5-4 with TRBJ1-4; D gene unclear. There are 16 residues in the CDR3. CDR1 is SGHNT and CDR2 is YYREEE in the germline V gene (reference sequence). The CDR3 loop is CASSQEGKGSVEKLFF. In DNA form, the CDR3 reads TGCGCCAGCAGCCAGGAAGGAAAGGGATCGGTTGAAAAACTGTTTTTT.

V usage is TRBV7-9 and J usage is TRBJ2-5; D gene unclear. From germline, CDR1 is SEHNR and CDR2 FQNEAQ (reference sequence). This CDR3 region has 13 residues. Trimming took 4 bases from V and 2 from J, leaving 8 bases between them. CDR3 DNA: TGTGCCAGCAGCTATTCAACGCAAGAGACCCAGTACTTC. Its protein is CASSYSTQETQYF.

The chain recombines TRBV19 with TRBJ2-7; D might be TRBD1 (5 bases). The CDR3 spans 13 residues. Germline V gives CDR1 LNHDA, CDR2 SQIVND (reference sequence). With 7 bases removed from V and 1 base from J, the gap between germline ends came to 11 bases. CDR3 loop: CASKADNSYEQYF. CDR3 sequence (DNA): TGTGCCAGTAAGGCGGACAATTCCTACGAGCAGTACTTC.

In this sample, this clone turned up once. The chain joins TRBV7-9 to TRBJ2-7, with D possibly being TRBD2 (6 bases). Between the trimmed V and J ends, which lost 3 bases and 6 bases, there was a span of 12 bases. Germline V lookup: CDR1 SEHNR, CDR2 FQNEAQ (reference sequence). The CDR3 totals 13 residues. The CDR3: CASSFDTAGEQYF. CDR3 DNA: TGTGCCAGCAGCTTCGACACAGCGGGCGAGCAGTACTTC.

The chain couples TRBV28 to TRBJ2-2; D not certain. The CDR3 runs to 15 residues. Germline V gives CDR1 MDHEN, CDR2 SYDVKM. With 3 bases removed from V and 1 base from J, the gap between germline ends came to 9 bases. The CDR3 region has the DNA TGTGCCAGCAGTTTGTTCAGCCTGAACACCGGGGAGCTGTTTTTT. Translating it yields CASSLFSLNTGELFF.

This rearrangement joins TRBV6-4 to TRBJ2-6; D gene unclear. The V and J ends lost 2 bases and 0 bases respectively, with 5 bases between them. The length of the CDR3 is 15 residues. Germline-derived CDR1 and CDR2 are MRHNA and SNTAGT. The CDR3 here is CASSDRHSGANVLTF. The CDR3 nucleotides read TGTGCCAGCAGTGACAGACACTCTGGGGCCAACGTCCTGACTTTC.

V usage is TRBV29-1 and J usage is TRBJ2-3; D not certain. This CDR3 spans 13 amino acids. The V and J ends lost 7 bases and 3 bases respectively, with 14 bases between them. Per the germline V gene, CDR1 is SQVTM and CDR2 is ANQGSEA. The CDR3 DNA reads as TGCAGCGCCCCATACTTGGTGACAGATACGCAGTATTTT. Amino acids: CSAPYLVTDTQYF.

The rearrangement uses TRBV9 and TRBJ2-2; D may be TRBD1 (6 bases). The CDR3 totals 18 residues. The germline V and J ends were trimmed by 4 bases and 0 bases, with 19 bases remaining between them. The germline CDR1 and CDR2 sequences are SGDLS and YYNGEE. CDR3 in amino acids: CASSPYVRGSANTGELFF. The CDR3 coding sequence is TGTGCCAGCAGCCCATATGTAAGGGGGTCGGCGAACACCGGGGAGCTGTTTTTT.

V and J are TRBV11-2 and TRBJ2-1; 8 nucleotides agree with TRBD2. Germline V gene data show CDR1 as SGHAT and CDR2 as FQNNGV. The CDR3 sequence is 14 residues long. V trimming: 5 bases; J trimming: 6 bases; junction bases outside the gene matches: 6. The CDR3 loop is CASSTGLASNEQFF. CDR3 bases: TGTGCCAGCAGCACCGGACTAGCTAGCAATGAGCAGTTCTTC.

The genes are TRBV25-1 and TRBJ2-7; 10 bases align to TRBD1. Trimming at V came to 6 bases and at J to 0 bases, leaving 8 bases not matched to a gene. The CDR3 is made up of 16 amino acids. Germline CDR1 is MGHDK and CDR2 is SYGVNS. The chain's CDR3 is CASRGTGARSSYEQYF. CDR3 sequence (DNA): TGTGCCAGCAGGGGGACAGGGGCGAGGTCCTCCTACGAGCAGTACTTC.

The chain carries TRBV6-6 and TRBJ1-1; D is undetermined. V dropped 4 bases and J dropped 1 base, with 16 bases sitting between them. This CDR3 spans 16 amino acids. The germline CDR1 and CDR2 sequences are MNHNY and SVGAGI (reference sequence). CDR3 protein: CASSSYSLRSNTEAFF. CDR3 coding DNA: TGTGCCAGCAGTTCATACAGCTTACGCTCGAACACTGAAGCTTTCTTT.

The chain has TRBV27 and TRBJ2-1, with TRBD2 identical over 8 bases. V shed 2 bases and J 4 bases; nucleotides not matched to a gene: 4. CDR1 is MNHEY, CDR2 SMNVEV, per germline (reference sequence). The CDR3 runs 15 residues. CDR3 region: CASSLTSGVYNEQFF. CDR3 in DNA: TGTGCCAGCAGTTTAACTAGCGGAGTGTACAATGAGCAGTTCTTC.

Comment on this clone: Because the CDR3 is missing its conserved closing phenylalanine or tryptophan, this is likely a read error. It is unclear where the CDR3 begins or ends on the DNA, so no DNA is shown, and the CDR3 is as TCRdb lists it. The CDR3 reads CASSLLAGAKAV. The chain is built from TRBV5-6 and TRBJ1-3. Germline lookup yields CDR1 SGHDT and CDR2 YYEEEE. Counting both end residues, the CDR3 totals 12 amino acids.

The genes are TRBV6-5 and TRBJ2-3; D gene unclear. CDR3 length equals 14 residues. Germline CDR1 MNHEY, CDR2 SVGAGI. Trimming took 6 bases from V and 0 from J, leaving 10 bases between them. The CDR3 coding sequence is TGTGCCAGCAGCAACGGGCCGAGCACAGATACGCAGTATTTT. Encoded protein: CASSNGPSTDTQYF.

This clone showed up just once. The chain combines TRBV7-8 with TRBJ2-1, with TRBD2 matching 8 bases. CDR3 size: 18 residues. Germline loops: CDR1 SGHVS, CDR2 FQNEAQ. V gave up 3 bases and J gave up 4 bases; unmatched junction bases: 14. CDR3 DNA: TGTGCCAGCAGCTTCACCAGACCCGGGGGGGGTAGGTACAATGAGCAGTTCTTC. Translating it yields CASSFTRPGGGRYNEQFF.